This passage covers 15 T cell receptor beta chains from one sample sequenced in a study of regulatory T cells in long-lasting Graves disease. The sample's time point: newly diagnosed GD, antithyroid drugs for less than 3 months. PBMC RNA was the source of the TCR library. According to the study, TCR beta libraries were built with iRepertoire HTBI primers and CDR3-region Arm-PCR. TCRdb ran MiXCR on the multiplex PCR reads and lists one entry per CDR3 protein. Of 400,000 to 450,000 distinct CDR3 sequences listed, about 15% are singletons. In addition, the sample was reused for a study of T cells in Graves' hyperthyroidism and ophthalmopathy.

Sequencing was performed on peripheral blood mononuclear cells (PBMCs), taken at new diagnosis, from a patient treated with antithyroid drugs. The origin of the receptors is a woman in her 30s with Graves disease.

At least ten counts were recorded for this clonotype. For the CDR3, the DNA is TGTGCCAGCAGCCCCGGGACAGGGCTCAACGAGCAGTACTTC. It codes for CASSPGTGLNEQYF. The rearrangement uses TRBV28 and TRBJ2-7, with TRBD1 matching over 9 bases. This CDR3 has 14 amino acids. With 6 bases clipped from V and 5 bases from J, the junction kept 8 bases outside the gene matches. Germline V gene lookup returns CDR1 MDHEN and CDR2 SYDVKM. Filled out from reference TRBV28 and TRBJ2-7, the complete variable domain reads DVKVTQSSRYLVKRTGEKVFLECVQDMDHENMFWYRQDPGLGLRLIYFSYDVKMKEKGDIPEGYSVSREKKERFSLILESASTNQTSMYLCASSPGTGLNEQYFGPGTRLTVT.

CDR3 protein: CSARVGGRAIDTQYF. The CDR3 bases are TGCAGTGCTAGAGTAGGCGGGAGGGCCATAGATACGCAGTATTTT. This chain connects TRBV20-1 to TRBJ2-3, with 9 bases aligning to TRBD2. The trim removed 1 base at V and 5 bases at J, leaving 7 bases unmatched. Germline lookup yields CDR1 DFQATT and CDR2 SNEGSKA (reference sequence). This CDR3 is built from 15 residues.

The table lists this clonotype with many counts. The V and J genes are TRBV6-2 or TRBV6-3 and TRBJ2-3; D gene unclear. Germline loops: CDR1 MNHEY, CDR2 SVGEGT. Trimming pared 4 bases from V and 2 bases from J, leaving 10 bases between. The CDR3 totals 14 residues. In DNA, the CDR3 is TGTGCCAGCAGTTTCAGCGCGCACACAGATACGCAGTATTTT. It codes for CASSFSAHTDTQYF.

The V and J genes are TRBV12-3 or TRBV12-4 and TRBJ2-3, with 14 bases fitting TRBD2. The end of the DNA is better explained by TRBJ2-7, so the J call may be wrong. The CDR3 contains 16 residues. The CDR3 region is CASRRIGTSGSREQYF. DNA of the CDR3: TGTGCCAGCAGAAGAATCGGGACTAGCGGGAGCAGAGAGCAGTACTTC.

This clonotype was recorded at least ten times. The V call is TRBV6-1, the J call TRBJ2-3; 11 bases match TRBD2. Germline CDR1 reads MNHNS; CDR2 reads SASEGT. The CDR3 consists of 16 residues. Trimming at V came to 4 bases and at J to 5 bases, leaving 8 bases not matched to a gene. CDR3 bases: TGTGCCAGCAGTGGGGTTAGCGGGAGGGCCAGAGATACGCAGTATTTT. It translates to CASSGVSGRARDTQYF.

On this clonotype itself: With a much larger clone just one base away, this may be a read error. The DNA of the CDR3 is TGTGCCAGCAGCTTACCGGGAGGGGGGGCCGCCAATGAGCAGTACTTC. This sequence encodes CASSLPGGGAANEQYF. This rearrangement joins TRBV7-9 to TRBJ2-7; TRBD2 agrees at 8 bases. There are 16 residues in the CDR3. CDR1 and CDR2 (germline): SEHNR, FQNEAQ (reference sequence). The V segment lost 2 bases and the J segment 7 bases; nucleotides outside the gene matches: 13.

This clonotype was seen at least ten times. V is TRBV7-3 and J is TRBJ2-3; TRBD2 matches 12 bases. The CDR3 runs 16 residues. Trimming removed 4 bases from V and 2 bases from J; junction bases left unmatched: 4. Germline V gene sequence: CDR1 SGHTA, CDR2 FQGTGA. In nucleotides, the CDR3 is TGTGCCAGCAGCTCCGGACTAGCGGGGATCACAGATACGCAGTATTTT. Protein: CASSSGLAGITDTQYF.

This clonotype was seen repeatedly, ten times or more. The germline gene is not matched at one end of the junction; a read error may be the cause. This chain connects TRBV3-1 to TRBJ2-7; tentative D call: TRBD2 (5 bases). CDR3 length: 11 residues. CDR1 is LGHDT, CDR2 YNNKEL, per germline (reference sequence). CDR3 in DNA: TGTGCCAGCAGTCAAGGGAGCGAGCAGTACTTC. It yields the protein CASSQGSEQYF.

The CDR3 here is CASSPPLAGETAEQFF. CDR3 nucleotides: TGTGCCAGCAGCCCCCCCCTAGCGGGAGAGACCGCTGAGCAGTTCTTC. V is TRBV6-1 and J is TRBJ2-1, with 10 bases lining up with TRBD2. Trimming took 6 bases from V and 9 from J; bases not matched to a gene: 14. Germline CDR1 reads MNHNS; CDR2 reads SASEGT. This CDR3 region has 16 residues.

This clonotype has ten or more counts. The chain is built from TRBV5-1 and TRBJ2-2, with 7 nucleotides matching TRBD2. From germline, CDR1 is SGHRS and CDR2 YFSETQ. CDR3 size: 16 residues. Trimming removed 4 bases from V and 0 bases from J; junction bases left unmatched: 6. The CDR3 here is CASSPTSVANTGELFF. CDR3 in DNA: TGCGCCAGCAGCCCCACTAGCGTCGCGAACACCGGGGAGCTGTTTTTT.

The rearrangement joins TRBV11-2 to TRBJ2-7; 8 bases align to TRBD2. Germline V gives CDR1 SGHAT, CDR2 FQNNGV. CDR3 length: 15 amino acids. V was pared by 0 bases and J by 3 bases, with 4 bases of the junction left unmatched. CDR3 sequence: CASSLDVSGNYEQYF. Here the CDR3 DNA reads TGTGCCAGCAGCTTAGATGTTAGCGGGAACTACGAGCAGTACTTC.

In its sample, this clonotype was seen many times. V is TRBV11-2 and J is TRBJ2-7; TRBD2 matches at 7 bases. The V gene's germline CDR1 is SGHAT and CDR2 FQNNGV. The V and J ends lost 3 bases and 3 bases, in that order; junction bases with no gene match: 2. The CDR3 extends over 13 amino acids. The CDR3 DNA sequence: TGTGCCAGCAGCTTGACTAGCTTCTACGAGCAGTACTTC. Its protein product is CASSLTSFYEQYF.

This clonotype occurred many times. The chain joins TRBV20-1 to TRBJ2-1, with D maybe TRBD2 (6 bases). The CDR3 is made up of 11 amino acids. CDR1 DFQATT and CDR2 SNEGSKA come from the germline V gene (reference sequence). Trimming removed 6 bases at V and 6 bases at J, with 9 bases between. The CDR3 reads CSARRGNEQFF. CDR3 bases: TGCAGTGCCCGGCGGGGCAATGAGCAGTTCTTC.

This clonotype was seen a handful of times. The CDR3 spells CASSLESGSGEQFF. CDR3 nucleotide sequence: TGCGCCAGCAGCTTGGAGAGCGGGAGTGGTGAGCAGTTCTTC. The rearrangement links TRBV5-1 to TRBJ2-1, with 8 positions matching TRBD2. CDR1 SGHRS and CDR2 YFSETQ come from the germline V gene. The V and J ends lost 0 bases and 9 bases, in that order; junction bases with no gene match: 5. CDR3 length: 14 amino acids.

The chain links TRBV7-9 to TRBJ1-5, with TRBD1 as a possible D gene (5 bases). The V end lost 5 bases, the J end lost 3 bases, and 17 bases lay between the germline ends. Germline CDR1 reads SEHNR; CDR2 reads FQNEAQ (reference sequence). The CDR3 totals 16 residues. The CDR3 DNA reads TGTGCCAGCAGCCGCTCTATGCGGGGGGACAATCAGCCCCAGCATTTT. This sequence encodes CASSRSMRGDNQPQHF. The full variable domain, rest sourced from reference TRBV7-9 and TRBJ1-5, is DTGVSQNPRHKITKRGQNVTFRCDPISEHNRLYWYRQTLGQGPEFLTYFQNEAQLEKSRLLSDRFSAERPKGSFSTLEIQRTEQGDSAMYLCASSRSMRGDNQPQHFGDGTRLSIL.